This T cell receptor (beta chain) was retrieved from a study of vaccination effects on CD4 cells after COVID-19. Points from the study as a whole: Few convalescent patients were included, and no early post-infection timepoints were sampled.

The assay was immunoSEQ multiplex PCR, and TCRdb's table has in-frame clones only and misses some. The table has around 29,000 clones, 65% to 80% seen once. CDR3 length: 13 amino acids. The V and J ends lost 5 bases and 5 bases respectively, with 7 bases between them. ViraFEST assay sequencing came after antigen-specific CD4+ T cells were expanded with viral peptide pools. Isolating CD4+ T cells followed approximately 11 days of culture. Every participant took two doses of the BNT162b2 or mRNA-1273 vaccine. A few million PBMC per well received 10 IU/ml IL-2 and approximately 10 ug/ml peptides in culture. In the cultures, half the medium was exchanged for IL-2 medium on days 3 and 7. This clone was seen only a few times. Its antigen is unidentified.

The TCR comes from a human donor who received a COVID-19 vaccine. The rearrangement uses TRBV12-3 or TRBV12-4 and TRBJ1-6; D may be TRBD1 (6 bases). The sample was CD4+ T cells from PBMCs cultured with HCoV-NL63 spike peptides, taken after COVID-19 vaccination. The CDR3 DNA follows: TGTGCCAGCAGTACAGGGCATAATTCACCCCTCCACTTT. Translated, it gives CASSTGHNSPLHF.